A selection of T cell receptor beta chains follows, all from one sample in a study of radiotherapy plus CTLA-4 blockade in lung cancer. The method was immunoSEQ multiplex PCR; TCRdb's version includes in-frame clones alone and lacks a portion of them. Of 130,000 or so clones listed, 80% to 90% are singletons. The sample was peripheral blood, taken from a patient treated with radiotherapy plus ipilimumab. The receptors originated from a human donor with non-small cell lung cancer that progressed on radiotherapy plus ipilimumab. Each CDR3 is given with its conserved first and last residue. D genes are given only for firm matches. The size entry is marked missing in some rows and otherwise reads once, few, many or a size class.

len	v_gene	abundance	d_gene	j_gene	CDR3nt	CDR3aa
13	TRBV6-6	-	TRBD1	TRBJ1-5	TGTGCCAGCAGCGGGACAGTCAATCAGCCCCAGCATTTT	CASSGTVNQPQHF
17	TRBV7-8	-	TRBD2	TRBJ2-1	TGTGCCAGCAGCCAAAGGACTAGCGGGAGCCCTTACAATGAGCAGTTCTTC	CASSQRTSGSPYNEQFF
15	TRBV10-3	-	TRBD2	TRBJ2-1	TGTGCCATCAGTGGCGTGCCTAGCGGAAACAATGAGCAGTTCTTC	CAISGVPSGNNEQFF
15	TRBV15	few	-	TRBJ2-3	TGTGCCACCAGCAAGATAGCCTCTTACAGGGATACGCAGTATTTT	CATSKIASYRDTQYF
14	TRBV27	-	-	TRBJ2-6	TGTGCCAGCAGTTTTTTTCTGGGGGCCAACGTCCTGACTTTC	CASSFFLGANVLTF
15	TRBV9	-	-	TRBJ2-2	TGTGCCAGCGGCCTGGGGGCGCAAAACACCGGGGAGCTGTTTTTT	CASGLGAQNTGELFF
15	TRBV30	once	TRBD2	TRBJ2-1	TGTGCCTGGAGTCCACTAGCGGCTAACTACAATGAGCAGTTCTTC	CAWSPLAANYNEQFF
16	TRBV5-1	-	-	TRBJ1-5	TGCGCCAGCAGCTTGGAGGGGGGAGTTAGCAATCAGCCCCAGCATTTT	CASSLEGGVSNQPQHF
15	TRBV7-3	-	-	TRBJ2-2	TGTGCCAGCAGCCCCCGGGCCTATAGCTCCGGGGAGCTGTTTTTT	CASSPRAYSSGELFF
13	TRBV7-9	-	-	TRBJ2-2	TGTGCCAGCAGCTTGAGGGACACCGGGGAGCTGTTTTTT	CASSLRDTGELFF
12	TRBV29-1	-	-	TRBJ2-1	TGCAGCGTTGTCGGGGCTTTGGATGAGCAGTTCTTC	CSVVGALDEQFF
14	TRBV6-5	-	-	TRBJ2-7	TGTGCCAGCAGTCGTACCACTGGAACCTACGAGCAGTACTTC	CASSRTTGTYEQYF
12	TRBV2	once	-	TRBJ1-3	TGTGCCAGCAGAGGGATTCGAAACACCATATATTTT	CASRGIRNTIYF
13	TRBV29-1	-	-	TRBJ1-5	TGCAGCGTTACCGAGAATGTCAATCAGCCCCAGCATTTT	CSVTENVNQPQHF
15	TRBV11-2	-	-	TRBJ1-1	TGTGCCAGCAGCTCCACAAGGACTGTGAGCACTGAAGCTTTCTTT	CASSSTRTVSTEAFF
14	TRBV5-6	-	TRBD1	TRBJ1-1	TGTGCCAGCAGCGGATACAGGGGGCAGGGTGAAGCTTTCTTT	CASSGYRGQGEAFF